Below, 29 T cell receptor beta chains from the same sample are listed, as sequenced in a study of monozygotic twins with inflammatory bowel disease. TCRdb reprocessed the 5' RACE reads; each CDR3 protein has one entry and no DNA is given. This table holds a few hundred thousand distinct CDR3 sequences. Sequenced material: blood. The origin of the receptors is a human donor with ulcerative colitis or Crohn's disease, or a healthy co-twin of an affected twin (not recorded which).

The chain links TRBV20-1 to TRBJ1-1. The CDR3 is made up of 19 amino acids. CDR1 and CDR2 from the germline V gene are DFQATT and SNEGSKA (reference sequence). Here the CDR3 reads CSARDGVRGMGVMNTEAFF.

The V and J genes are TRBV7-9 and TRBJ2-7. The CDR3 extends over 14 amino acids. Germline-derived CDR1 and CDR2 are SEHNR and FQNEAQ (reference sequence). The CDR3 sequence is CASSLDIGSYEQYF. The whole variable domain, remainder taken from reference TRBV7-9 and TRBJ2-7, is DTGVSQNPRHKITKRGQNVTFRCDPISEHNRLYWYRQTLGQGPEFLTYFQNEAQLEKSRLLSDRFSAERPKGSFSTLEIQRTEQGDSAMYLCASSLDIGSYEQYFGPGTRLTVT.

The CDR3 protein is CASSPRAGDTEAFF. The rearrangement links TRBV6-6 to TRBJ1-1; the D call of TRBD1 rests on TCRdb alone, since no DNA is present to check it. CDR1 is MNHNY, CDR2 SVGAGI, per germline (reference sequence). The CDR3 has 14 residues.

V gene TRBV10-3 combines with J gene TRBJ2-7; TCRdb calls TRBD1, which cannot be checked without DNA. CDR3 length equals 13 residues. Germline lookup yields CDR1 ENHRY and CDR2 SYGVKD. The CDR3 loop reads CAIRPGQGNEQYF.

V gene TRBV9 combines with J gene TRBJ2-5; the TCRdb D gene call, TRBD1, has no DNA to confirm it. The CDR3 has 15 amino acids. Per the germline V gene, CDR1 is SGDLS and CDR2 is YYNGEE. The CDR3 reads CASSVDGRYQETQYF.

The gene calls are TRBV5-1 and TRBJ2-1; TCRdb gives TRBD2 as the D gene, but with no DNA this cannot be confirmed. The CDR3 is 14 residues long. Germline V lookup: CDR1 SGHRS, CDR2 YFSETQ. CDR3 in amino acids: CASSWGLERGEQFF.

This rearrangement joins TRBV20-1 to TRBJ2-5; TCRdb outputs TRBD1, but without DNA this stays unchecked. Germline assignment: CDR1 DFQATT and CDR2 SNEGSKA (reference sequence). The CDR3 covers 14 residues. The CDR3 loop is CSARAVTGKETQYF.

The rearrangement joins TRBV3-1 to TRBJ1-1; with no DNA, the TCRdb D assignment of TRBD1 cannot be verified. CDR3 length: 14 residues. CDR1 and CDR2 (germline): LGHDT, YNNKEL (reference sequence). CDR3 protein: CASSQDQGEPEAFF. Complete variable domain (other parts from reference TRBV3-1 and TRBJ1-1): DTAVSQTPKYLVTQMGNDKSIKCEQNLGHDTMYWYKQDSKKFLKIMFSYNNKELIINETVPNRFSPKSPDKAHLNLHINSLELGDSAVYFCASSQDQGEPEAFFGQGTRLTVV.

The J gene is TRBJ2-4, the V gene TRBV7-2. This CDR3 contains 13 residues. CDR1 SGHTA and CDR2 FQGNSA come from the germline V gene. The CDR3 spells CASSPRTGNIQYF.

V and J are TRBV12-3 or TRBV12-4 and TRBJ2-3; as DNA is missing, the TRBD2 call by TCRdb cannot be tested. This CDR3 spans 15 amino acids. The CDR3 reads CASSQPLAHTDTQYF.

The V gene is TRBV20-1, the J gene TRBJ1-1; checking the TCRdb D call of TRBD1 is not possible without DNA. The CDR3 extends over 15 amino acids. The germline V gene has CDR1 DFQATT and CDR2 SNEGSKA (reference sequence). The chain's CDR3 is CSAGRNRVIRTEAFF.

The chain carries TRBV5-1 and TRBJ2-1. This CDR3 contains 13 residues. Germline CDR1 reads SGHRS; CDR2 reads YFSETQ. CDR3 loop: CASSLTSYNEQFF.

The rearrangement uses TRBV6-1 and TRBJ1-5; TCRdb lists TRBD1, though no DNA is available to test this call. The CDR3 is made up of 14 amino acids. The V gene's germline CDR1 is MNHNS and CDR2 SASEGT. CDR3 sequence reads: CASQPSQVLGPQHF.

The chain combines TRBV6-1 with TRBJ1-5; as DNA is missing, the TRBD1 call by TCRdb cannot be tested. Germline loops: CDR1 MNHNS, CDR2 SASEGT. The CDR3 has 15 amino acids. Here the CDR3 reads CASNAAGRINQPQHF.

The chain recombines TRBV19 with TRBJ2-1; the D gene TCRdb calls, TRBD2, cannot be checked with no DNA. The CDR3 loop spans 16 amino acids. Germline-derived CDR1 and CDR2 are LNHDA and SQIVND (reference sequence). The CDR3 is CASSRLGVPSYNEQFF.

The chain joins TRBV3-1 to TRBJ2-7; TCRdb lists TRBD1, though no DNA is available to test this call. Germline V gene lookup returns CDR1 LGHDT and CDR2 YNNKEL (reference sequence). The CDR3 totals 14 residues. This chain's CDR3 is CASSLTPGVYEQYF.

The genes are TRBV19 and TRBJ1-2; TCRdb's D call, TRBD1, is unchecked because there is no DNA. The CDR3 consists of 12 residues. CDR1 LNHDA and CDR2 SQIVND come from the germline V gene (reference sequence). CDR3 protein: CASGGNVYGYTF.

V gene TRBV12-3 or TRBV12-4 combines with J gene TRBJ2-6; the TRBD2 assignment by TCRdb is unverifiable without DNA. The CDR3 runs to 19 residues. CDR3 sequence reads: CASSLGRRGLLSGANVLTF.

V and J are TRBV5-1 and TRBJ1-2. Germline CDR1 SGHRS, CDR2 YFSETQ. The CDR3 spans 12 residues. CDR3 residues: CASSLAGGGYTF.

The chain carries TRBV28 and TRBJ2-2. CDR1 and CDR2 from the germline V gene are MDHEN and SYDVKM. The CDR3 spans 12 residues. CDR3 sequence reads: CASAPNTGELFF.

The V gene is TRBV7-2, the J gene TRBJ1-4; the D call from TCRdb, TRBD1, cannot be confirmed without DNA. This CDR3 contains 13 residues. Germline V gene sequence: CDR1 SGHTA, CDR2 FQGNSA. The CDR3 reads CASGAGTNEKLFF.

V gene TRBV6-1 combines with J gene TRBJ2-1; TCRdb's assignment of TRBD1 cannot be checked, as there is no DNA. CDR1 and CDR2 (germline): MNHNS, SASEGT. The CDR3 consists of 15 residues. This chain's CDR3 is CASTPRQGAYNEQFF.

The rearrangement joins TRBV2 to TRBJ1-2. Per germline, CDR1 SNHLY and CDR2 FYNNEI. CDR3 length: 15 residues. CDR3 residues: CASSEGVVGNYGYTF.

This chain connects TRBV19 to TRBJ2-1. Germline values: CDR1 LNHDA, CDR2 SQIVND (reference sequence). This CDR3 has 13 residues. The CDR3 sequence is CAATGNGYNEQFF.

The CDR3 is CASSFSGQGAHTEAFF. The rearrangement uses TRBV5-1 and TRBJ1-1; TCRdb's D gene call, TRBD1, goes unchecked for lack of DNA. Germline V CDR1 and CDR2: SGHRS, YFSETQ. There are 16 residues in the CDR3.

This chain joins TRBV5-1 and TRBJ2-1; checking the TCRdb D call of TRBD2 is not possible without DNA. Germline V gene sequence: CDR1 SGHRS, CDR2 YFSETQ. The CDR3 extends over 15 amino acids. CDR3 in amino acids: CASSYKLDTHNEQFF. The full variable domain, completed using reference TRBV5-1 and TRBJ2-1, is KAGVTQTPRYLIKTRGQQVTLSCSPISGHRSVSWYQQTPGQGLQFLFEYFSETQRNKGNFPGRFSGRQFSNSRSEMNVSTLELGDSALYLCASSYKLDTHNEQFFGPGTRLTVL.

The chain joins TRBV7-2 to TRBJ2-6. CDR3 length equals 14 residues. Per the germline V gene, CDR1 is SGHTA and CDR2 is FQGNSA. The chain's CDR3 is CASSRPSGANVLTF.

This rearrangement joins TRBV19 to TRBJ1-1; TCRdb designates TRBD1, a call that cannot be tested without DNA. Germline V CDR1 and CDR2: LNHDA, SQIVND (reference sequence). The CDR3 is made up of 14 amino acids. CDR3 protein: CASIRTGVGTEAFF.

The chain combines TRBV7-9 with TRBJ2-1. Germline loops: CDR1 SEHNR, CDR2 FQNEAQ (reference sequence). The CDR3 covers 12 residues. The CDR3 region is CASSLGLSQQFF.